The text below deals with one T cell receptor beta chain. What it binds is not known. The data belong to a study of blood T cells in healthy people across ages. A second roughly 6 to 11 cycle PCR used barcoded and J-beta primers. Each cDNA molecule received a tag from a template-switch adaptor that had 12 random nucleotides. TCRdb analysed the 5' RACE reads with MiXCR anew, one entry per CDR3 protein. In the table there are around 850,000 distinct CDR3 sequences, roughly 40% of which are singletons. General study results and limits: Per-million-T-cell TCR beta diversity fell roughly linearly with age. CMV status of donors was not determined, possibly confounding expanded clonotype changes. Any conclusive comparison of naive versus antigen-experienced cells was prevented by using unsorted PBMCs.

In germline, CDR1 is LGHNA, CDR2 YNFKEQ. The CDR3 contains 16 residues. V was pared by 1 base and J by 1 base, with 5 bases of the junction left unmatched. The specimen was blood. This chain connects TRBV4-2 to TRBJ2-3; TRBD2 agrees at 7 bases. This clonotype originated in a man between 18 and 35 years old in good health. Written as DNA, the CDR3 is TGTGCCAGCAGCCAAGGGCTAGCGGTGCGCACAGATACGCAGTATTTT. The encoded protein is CASSQGLAVRTDTQYF.